The 2 T cell receptor beta chains in this list originate from one sample, sequenced in a study of vaccination effects on CD4 cells after COVID-19. No cognate antigen is known for these TCRs. Viral peptide pool expansion of antigen-specific CD4+ T cells preceded sequencing in the ViraFEST assay. Subsequent to a culture period of about ten days, CD4+ T cells were isolated. Vaccine recipients, nucleocapsid antibody negative, had no prior SARS-CoV-2 infection. Libraries were prepared by immunoSEQ multiplex PCR; TCRdb keeps only in-frame clonotypes and omits some of them. Here the sample spans some 22,000 clones, about two thirds being singletons. This material consisted of CD4+ T cells from PBMCs cultured with HCoV-OC43 spike peptides, taken before COVID-19 vaccination. Regarding subset: HCoV-OC43 spike overlapping peptide pool stimulation. The source of these receptors is a human donor who received a COVID-19 vaccine.

The J gene is TRBJ2-5, the V gene TRBV10-3; 12 bases align to TRBD2. Germline CDR1 is ENHRY and CDR2 is SYGVKD. J gave up 2 bases and V 2 bases, and 6 bases lay outside the gene matches. This CDR3 comprises 17 residues. The CDR3 reads CAISETTSGGYQETQYF. For the CDR3, the DNA is TGTGCCATCAGTGAGACGACTAGCGGGGGTTATCAAGAGACCCAGTACTTC.

The genes are TRBV6-1 and TRBJ1-1, with D perhaps matching TRBD1 (5 bases). Trimming stripped 2 bases from V and 0 bases from J, with 7 bases between. The CDR3 is 14 residues long. Germline-derived CDR1 and CDR2 are MNHNS and SASEGT. CDR3 region: CASSEKGVNTEAFF. The DNA for the CDR3 is TGTGCCAGCAGTGAAAAAGGGGTGAACACTGAAGCTTTCTTT.